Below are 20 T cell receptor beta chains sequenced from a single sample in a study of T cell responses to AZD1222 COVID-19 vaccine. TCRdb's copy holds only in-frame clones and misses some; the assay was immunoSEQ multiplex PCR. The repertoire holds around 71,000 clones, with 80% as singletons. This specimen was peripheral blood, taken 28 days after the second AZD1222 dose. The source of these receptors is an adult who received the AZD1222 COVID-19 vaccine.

Here the CDR3 reads CASSLGSAGGSTDTQYF. The DNA for the CDR3 is TGTGCCAGCAGTTTAGGTTCCGCGGGGGGGAGCACAGATACGCAGTATTTT. The rearrangement links TRBV28 to TRBJ2-3, with TRBD2 matching over 9 bases. The CDR3 is 17 residues long. Germline loops: CDR1 MDHEN, CDR2 SYDVKM. V shed 2 bases, J shed 0 bases, and the junction held 6 bases outside the gene matches. Full variable domain (remainder filled in from reference TRBV28 and TRBJ2-3): DVKVTQSSRYLVKRTGEKVFLECVQDMDHENMFWYRQDPGLGLRLIYFSYDVKMKEKGDIPEGYSVSREKKERFSLILESASTNQTSMYLCASSLGSAGGSTDTQYFGPGTRLTVL.

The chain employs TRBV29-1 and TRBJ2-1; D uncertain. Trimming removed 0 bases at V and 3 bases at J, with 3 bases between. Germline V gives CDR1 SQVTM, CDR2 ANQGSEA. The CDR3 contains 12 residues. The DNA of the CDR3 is TGCAGCGTTGAAGAGGGCTACAATGAGCAGTTCTTC. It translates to CSVEEGYNEQFF.

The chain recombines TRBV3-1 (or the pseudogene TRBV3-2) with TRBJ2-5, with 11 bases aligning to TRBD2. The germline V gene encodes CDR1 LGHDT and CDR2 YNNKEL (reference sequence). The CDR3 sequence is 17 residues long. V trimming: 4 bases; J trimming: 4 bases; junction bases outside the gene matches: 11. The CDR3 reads CASSPLFLAGGRETQYF. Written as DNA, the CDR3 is TGTGCCAGCAGCCCTTTATTTCTAGCGGGGGGACGAGAGACCCAGTACTTC.

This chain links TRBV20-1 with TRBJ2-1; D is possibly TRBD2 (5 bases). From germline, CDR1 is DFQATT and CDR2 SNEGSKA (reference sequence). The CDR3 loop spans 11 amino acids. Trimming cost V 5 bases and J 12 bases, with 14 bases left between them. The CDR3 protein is CSAGKLGGQFF. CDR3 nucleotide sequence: TGCAGTGCTGGGAAACTTGGAGGGCAGTTCTTC.

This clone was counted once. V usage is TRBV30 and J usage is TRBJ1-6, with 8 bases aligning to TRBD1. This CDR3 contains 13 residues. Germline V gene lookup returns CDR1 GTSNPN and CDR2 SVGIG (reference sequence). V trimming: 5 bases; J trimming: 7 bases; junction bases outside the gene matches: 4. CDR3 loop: CAWGGQGNSPLHF. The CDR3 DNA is TGTGCCTGGGGTGGACAGGGAAATTCACCCCTCCACTTT.

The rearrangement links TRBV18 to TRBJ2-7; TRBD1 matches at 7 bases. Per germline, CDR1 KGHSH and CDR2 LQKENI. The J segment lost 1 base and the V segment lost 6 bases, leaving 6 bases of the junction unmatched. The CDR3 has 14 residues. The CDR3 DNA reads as TGTGCCAGCTCGCCCGGGACAGCTTCCTACGAGCAGTACTTC. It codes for CASSPGTASYEQYF.

The CDR3 bases are TGCAGCGTTTCGACAGGGCGAGGCTACACCTTC. This encodes CSVSTGRGYTF. This chain uses TRBV29-1 with TRBJ1-2; 7 bases are shared with TRBD1. V gave up 5 bases and J gave up 8 bases; unmatched junction bases: 5. The length of the CDR3 is 11 residues. Per germline, CDR1 SQVTM and CDR2 ANQGSEA.

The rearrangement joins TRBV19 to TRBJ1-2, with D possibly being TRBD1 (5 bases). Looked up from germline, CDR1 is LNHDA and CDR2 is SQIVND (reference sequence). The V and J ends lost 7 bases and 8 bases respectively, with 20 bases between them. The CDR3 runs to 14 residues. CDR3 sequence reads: CASTPDAGGEGYTF. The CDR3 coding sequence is TGTGCCAGTACCCCCGATGCCGGGGGAGAAGGCTACACCTTC.

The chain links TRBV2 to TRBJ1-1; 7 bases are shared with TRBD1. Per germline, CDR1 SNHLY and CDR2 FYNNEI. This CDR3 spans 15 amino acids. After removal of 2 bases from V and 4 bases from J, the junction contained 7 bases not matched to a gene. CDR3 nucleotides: TGTGCCAGCAGTGAAAACAGGGGTCAGGCCACTGAAGCTTTCTTT. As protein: CASSENRGQATEAFF.

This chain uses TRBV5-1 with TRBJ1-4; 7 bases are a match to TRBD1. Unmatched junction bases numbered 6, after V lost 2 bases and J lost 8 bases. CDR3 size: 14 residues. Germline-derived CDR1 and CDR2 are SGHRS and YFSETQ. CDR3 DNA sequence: TGCGCCAGCAGCTTACAGGGGAGGGACGAAAAACTGTTTTTT. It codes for CASSLQGRDEKLFF.

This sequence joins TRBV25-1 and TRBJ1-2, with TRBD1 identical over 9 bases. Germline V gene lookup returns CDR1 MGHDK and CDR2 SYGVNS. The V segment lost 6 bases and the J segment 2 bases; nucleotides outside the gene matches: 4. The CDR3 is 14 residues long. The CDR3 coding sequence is TGTGCCAGCAGCCTCGGGACAGGGAACTATGGCTACACCTTC. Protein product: CASSLGTGNYGYTF.

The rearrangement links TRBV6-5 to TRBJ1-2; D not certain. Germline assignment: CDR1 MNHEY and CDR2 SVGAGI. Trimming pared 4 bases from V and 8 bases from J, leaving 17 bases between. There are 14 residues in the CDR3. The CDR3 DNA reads TGTGCCAGCAGTTGGGCTCCTCGAACGGGCGGCTACACCTTC. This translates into CASSWAPRTGGYTF.

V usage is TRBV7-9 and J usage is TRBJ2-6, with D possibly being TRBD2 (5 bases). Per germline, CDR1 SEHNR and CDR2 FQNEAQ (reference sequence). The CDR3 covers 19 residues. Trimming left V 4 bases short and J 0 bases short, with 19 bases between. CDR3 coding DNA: TGTGCCAGCAGCTCCTCCCGGCAGACTATCGACTCTGGGGCCAACGTCCTGACTTTC. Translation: CASSSSRQTIDSGANVLTF.

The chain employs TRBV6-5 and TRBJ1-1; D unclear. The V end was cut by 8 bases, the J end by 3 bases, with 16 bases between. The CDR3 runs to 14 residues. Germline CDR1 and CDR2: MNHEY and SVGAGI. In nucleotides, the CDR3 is TGTGCCAGCTCGACACCTCTTTCTTACACTGAAGCTTTCTTT. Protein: CASSTPLSYTEAFF.

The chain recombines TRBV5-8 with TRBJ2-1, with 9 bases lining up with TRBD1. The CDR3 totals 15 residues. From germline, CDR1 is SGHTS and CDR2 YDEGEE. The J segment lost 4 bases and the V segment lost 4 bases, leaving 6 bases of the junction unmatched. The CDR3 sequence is CASSGGQGSYNEQFF. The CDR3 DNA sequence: TGTGCCAGCAGCGGAGGACAGGGGAGTTACAATGAGCAGTTCTTC.

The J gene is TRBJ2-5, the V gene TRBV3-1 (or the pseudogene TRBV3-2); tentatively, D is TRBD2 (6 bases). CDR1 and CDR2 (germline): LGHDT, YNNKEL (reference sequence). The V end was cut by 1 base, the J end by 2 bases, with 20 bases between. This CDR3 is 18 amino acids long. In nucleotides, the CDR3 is TGTGCCAGCAGCCAAGTAGTCAACGGGGGACCGGAACAAGAGACCCAGTACTTC. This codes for CASSQVVNGGPEQETQYF.

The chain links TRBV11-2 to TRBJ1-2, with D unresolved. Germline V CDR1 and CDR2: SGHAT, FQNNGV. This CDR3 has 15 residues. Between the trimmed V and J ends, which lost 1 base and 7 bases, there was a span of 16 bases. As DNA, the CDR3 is TGTGCCAGCAGCTTAGTCGTGTCTGGGCAAGGTGGCTACACCTTC. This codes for CASSLVVSGQGGYTF.

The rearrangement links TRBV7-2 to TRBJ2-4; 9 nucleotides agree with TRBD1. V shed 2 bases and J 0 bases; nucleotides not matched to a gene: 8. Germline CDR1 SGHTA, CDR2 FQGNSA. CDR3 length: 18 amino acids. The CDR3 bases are TGTGCCAGCAGCTTATTTCGCGGGACAGGGATAGCCAAAAACATTCAGTACTTC. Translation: CASSLFRGTGIAKNIQYF.

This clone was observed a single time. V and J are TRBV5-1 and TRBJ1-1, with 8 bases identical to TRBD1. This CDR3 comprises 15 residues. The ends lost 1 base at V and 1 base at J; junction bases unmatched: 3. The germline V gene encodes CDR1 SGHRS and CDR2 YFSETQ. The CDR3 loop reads CASSLQGARNTEAFF. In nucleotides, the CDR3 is TGCGCCAGCAGCTTGCAGGGGGCTAGGAACACTGAAGCTTTCTTT.

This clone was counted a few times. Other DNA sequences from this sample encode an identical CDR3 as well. CDR3 region: CASSLGWGNQPQHF. CDR3 in DNA: TGTGCCAGCAGCCTCGGGTGGGGGAATCAGCCCCAGCATTTT. The genes are TRBV11-2 and TRBJ1-5; a weak D match, TRBD1 (5 bases). The V and J ends lost 5 bases and 4 bases respectively, with 12 bases between them. The CDR3 contains 14 residues. Germline loops: CDR1 SGHAT, CDR2 FQNNGV.